This TCR beta chain was captured by sequencing in a study of blood T cells in healthy people across ages. Study background: Using template switching, researchers captured about one barcoded beta molecule for each two T cells.

Findings and caveats of the study: It was found that TCR beta diversity correlated strongly with the percentage of naive T cells. PBMCs left unsorted prevented a conclusive naive versus antigen-experienced comparison.

The authors ran a second PCR of 7 to 11 cycles using a sample-barcoded 5' primer and a J-beta primer mix. Unique molecular identifiers of 12 random nucleotides labeled each cDNA. A single record per CDR3 protein comes from TCRdb applying MiXCR to the 5' RACE reads. This table has about 1.1 million distinct CDR3 sequences, 35% to 40% appearing once. As regards this clonotype: Antigen unknown.

Germline assignment: CDR1 MGHRA and CDR2 YSYEKL. CDR3 length: 13 residues. Deletions cut 0 bases from V and 7 bases from J, with 7 bases between. The chain employs TRBV4-1 and TRBJ2-4; D not certain. Sequenced sample: blood. The origin of this receptor is a man aged 18 to 30 in good health. The DNA of the CDR3 is TGCGCCAGCAGCCAAGATGGACCGAACATTCAGTACTTC. This sequence encodes CASSQDGPNIQYF.